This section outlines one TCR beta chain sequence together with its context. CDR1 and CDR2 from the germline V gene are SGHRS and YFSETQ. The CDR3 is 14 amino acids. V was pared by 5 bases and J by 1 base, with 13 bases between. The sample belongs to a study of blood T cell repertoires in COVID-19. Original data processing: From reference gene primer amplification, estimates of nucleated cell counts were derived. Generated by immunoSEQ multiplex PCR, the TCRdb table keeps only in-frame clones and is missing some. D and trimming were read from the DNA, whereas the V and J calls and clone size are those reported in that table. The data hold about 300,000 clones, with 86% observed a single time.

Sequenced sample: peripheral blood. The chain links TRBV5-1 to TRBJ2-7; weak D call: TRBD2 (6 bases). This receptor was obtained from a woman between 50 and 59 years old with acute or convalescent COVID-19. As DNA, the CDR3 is TGCGCCAGCAGTCCCCGGGACTCGTCCTACGAGCAGTACTTC. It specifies CASSPRDSSYEQYF.